This T cell receptor (beta chain) was found in a study of cytomegalovirus exposure and HLA in healthy donors. There were likely unrecorded immune exposures, though donors were nominally healthy when sampled. The CDR3 sequence is 15 residues long. Germline CDR1 SGHRS, CDR2 YFSETQ. Between the trimmed V and J ends, which lost 0 bases and 5 bases, there was a span of 13 bases. PCR involved 60 Vbeta and 13 Jbeta primers. Some clones are missing from TCRdb's copy, which holds only in-frame ones; the method was immunoSEQ multiplex PCR. The table lists 100,000 or so clones, around 76% of them singletons. The sequencing sample was made of PBMCs. The sequence derives from a man aged 40-49 years in good health and CMV-seropositive. The chain has TRBV5-1 and TRBJ2-3; possible D gene TRBD2, 7 bases. The CDR3 DNA reads TGCGCCAGCAGCTTGGAGGGGGGGCAGGGAGATACGCAGTATTTT. Residues: CASSLEGGQGDTQYF. The full variable domain, in which reference TRBV5-1 and TRBJ2-3 provide the parts outside the CDR3, is KAGVTQTPRYLIKTRGQQVTLSCSPISGHRSVSWYQQTPGQGLQFLFEYFSETQRNKGNFPGRFSGRQFSNSRSEMNVSTLELGDSALYLCASSLEGGQGDTQYFGPGTRLTVL.